These 18 T cell receptor beta chains were all obtained from the same sample, sequenced in a study of beta chain features in type 1 diabetes. The isolated RNA, all of it, was reverse transcribed, so expressed TCRB transcripts were what got sequenced. This table comes from immunoSEQ multiplex PCR, and its TCRdb copy is limited to in-frame clones, with some not included. This sample yields roughly 150,000 clones, of which around 10% are seen a single time; approximately 2% belongs to the top ten. The source material was central memory CD4+ T cells from blood. The receptors come from a man younger than 30 in good health.

This clone appeared a few times. The chain uses TRBV6-6 and TRBJ2-7, with 9 bases aligning to TRBD1. The V gene's germline CDR1 is MNHNY and CDR2 SVGAGI (reference sequence). The V gene end was trimmed by 6 bases and the J gene end by 5 bases; junction bases not matched to a gene: 8. The CDR3 length is 14 residues. For the CDR3, the DNA is TGTGCCAGCAGGGTTACAGGGGGCATCAACGAGCAGTACTTC. This gives the protein CASRVTGGINEQYF.

The chain joins TRBV19 to TRBJ2-5, with D hard to call. Trimming shortened V by 3 bases and J by 5 bases, and 13 bases separated the two germline ends. Germline-derived CDR1 and CDR2 are LNHDA and SQIVND (reference sequence). The CDR3 is made up of 14 amino acids. CDR3 coding DNA: TGTGCCAGTAGTATGAGACCCGTTGGGGAGACCCAGTACTTC. Protein sequence: CASSMRPVGETQYF.

V is TRBV28 and J is TRBJ2-1; 8 nucleotides align to TRBD2. Germline values: CDR1 MDHEN, CDR2 SYDVKM. The CDR3 totals 15 residues. Trimming cost V 7 bases and J 2 bases; bases outside gene matches: 7. The CDR3 spells CASTPSGGAYNEQFF. The CDR3 DNA reads TGTGCCAGCACCCCGTCGGGGGGGGCCTACAATGAGCAGTTCTTC.

In this sample, this clone turned up a few times. J is TRBJ2-7 and V is TRBV25-1; D is possibly TRBD1 or TRBD2 (6 bases each). Germline V gene lookup returns CDR1 MGHDK and CDR2 SYGVNS. The CDR3 is made up of 13 amino acids. Trimming pared 2 bases from V and 7 bases from J, leaving 12 bases between. Here the CDR3 DNA reads TGTGCCAGCAGTGAAGCGGGACACCCTGAGCAGTACTTC. Protein sequence: CASSEAGHPEQYF.

The chain carries TRBV7-2 and TRBJ2-5; perhaps TRBD2 as D (6 bases). The CDR3 runs 16 residues. The germline CDR1 and CDR2 sequences are SGHTA and FQGNSA. The germline V and J ends were trimmed by 1 base and 4 bases, with 16 bases remaining between them. The CDR3 DNA reads as TGTGCCAGCAGCTTAGTCGCGACTAGGGGAAGAGAGACCCAGTACTTC. Its protein is CASSLVATRGRETQYF.

This clone was recorded a few times. The chain links TRBV28 to TRBJ2-5, with D maybe TRBD2 (5 bases). The CDR3 sequence is 15 residues long. The V gene's germline CDR1 is MDHEN and CDR2 SYDVKM. With 7 bases removed from V and 2 bases from J, the gap between germline ends came to 17 bases. The CDR3 sequence: CASNLPRLRQETQYF. Here the CDR3 DNA reads TGTGCCAGCAACCTCCCACGACTACGTCAAGAGACCCAGTACTTC.

This clone has only a few counts. V usage is TRBV9 and J usage is TRBJ1-1; TRBD1 aligns across 9 bases. Germline trimming cut 0 bases from V and 1 base from J; bases unmatched to any gene: 4. Germline V gene sequence: CDR1 SGDLS, CDR2 YYNGEE. This CDR3 is built from 16 residues. CDR3 sequence reads: CASSVGPTGGNTEAFF. The CDR3 region has the DNA TGTGCCAGCAGCGTAGGTCCGACAGGGGGGAACACTGAAGCTTTCTTT.

This clone was recorded a few times. The V call is TRBV10-3, the J call TRBJ1-2; D uncertain. CDR1 ENHRY and CDR2 SYGVKD come from the germline V gene. This CDR3 spans 15 amino acids. Trimming shortened V by 5 bases and J by 0 bases, and 13 bases separated the two germline ends. CDR3 coding DNA: TGTGCCATCAGTCCGAATGTAGTAGCTAACTATGGCTACACCTTC. This translates into CAISPNVVANYGYTF.

This clone was observed a handful of times. V usage is TRBV5-1 and J usage is TRBJ1-2; no clear D. The CDR3 totals 13 residues. Per the germline V gene, CDR1 is SGHRS and CDR2 is YFSETQ. The ends were cut back, 3 bases at V and 4 bases at J, with 10 bases in the middle. CDR3 region: CASSSGEGYGYTF. As DNA, the CDR3 is TGCGCCAGCAGCTCGGGTGAGGGCTATGGCTACACCTTC.

The chain uses TRBV29-1 and TRBJ2-3, with 7 bases identical to TRBD2. The V gene end was trimmed by 7 bases and the J gene end by 6 bases; junction bases not matched to a gene: 10. The CDR3 spans 13 residues. Germline V lookup: CDR1 SQVTM, CDR2 ANQGSEA. The CDR3 DNA sequence: TGCAGCGGGGGGAGAAGCGGGACGGATACGCAGTATTTT. It codes for CSGGRSGTDTQYF.

This clone was counted only a few times. V usage is TRBV15 and J usage is TRBJ2-2, with 9 bases matching TRBD1. Germline CDR1 is LNHNV and CDR2 is YYDKDF (reference sequence). The V gene end was trimmed by 8 bases and the J gene end by 0 bases; junction bases not matched to a gene: 1. The CDR3 contains 14 residues. Written as DNA, the CDR3 is TGTGCCACCCGACAGGGGGCGAACACCGGGGAGCTGTTTTTT. Translated, it gives CATRQGANTGELFF.

The chain has TRBV16 and TRBJ1-5; D remains ambiguous. Trimming removed 2 bases from V and 4 bases from J, with 9 bases in between. The CDR3 length is 14 residues. The germline V gene encodes CDR1 KGHSY and CDR2 FQNENV. CDR3 DNA sequence: TGTGCCAGCAGCCAAACCGACCCAAATCAGCCCCAGCATTTT. As protein: CASSQTDPNQPQHF. The full variable domain, in which reference TRBV16 and TRBJ1-5 provide the parts outside the CDR3, is GEEVAQTPKHLVRGEGQKAKLYCAPIKGHSYVFWYQQVLKNEFKFLISFQNENVFDETGMPKERFSAKCLPNSPCSLEIQATKLEDSAVYFCASSQTDPNQPQHFGDGTRLSIL.

V usage is TRBV27 and J usage is TRBJ1-1, with D uncertain. This CDR3 region has 11 residues. Germline V gene sequence: CDR1 MNHEY, CDR2 SMNVEV (reference sequence). Trimming took 7 bases from V and 7 from J, leaving 10 bases between them. The CDR3 DNA reads as TGTGCCAGCAAACGAAAGGGTGAAGCTTTCTTT. Its translation is CASKRKGEAFF.

As concerns this clone: A read error is the likely source, as a far larger clone sits one nucleotide away. The chain recombines TRBV5-6 with TRBJ2-3, with no clear D. This CDR3 spans 12 amino acids. Germline V gene data show CDR1 as SGHDT and CDR2 as YYEEEE. V lost 4 bases to trimming and J lost 0 bases, with 3 bases between them. In nucleotides, the CDR3 is TGTGCCAGCAGCACTAGCACAGATACGCAGTATTTT. Its protein is CASSTSTDTQYF.

This rearrangement joins TRBV29-1 to TRBJ1-1; 7 bases match TRBD1. Trimming took 6 bases from V and 0 from J; bases not matched to a gene: 10. The V gene's germline CDR1 is SQVTM and CDR2 ANQGSEA. This CDR3 has 15 residues. The CDR3 protein is CSVVGQVSMNTEAFF. The CDR3 nucleotides are TGCAGCGTCGTCGGACAGGTTTCTATGAACACTGAAGCTTTCTTT.

This clone appeared many times. The chain employs TRBV2 and TRBJ2-7; a weak D match, TRBD1 (6 bases). Germline V lookup: CDR1 SNHLY, CDR2 FYNNEI. V was pared by 6 bases and J by 7 bases, with 13 bases between. CDR3 length: 12 residues. Here the CDR3 DNA reads TGTGCCAGCAGAGTCGACAGGCCGGAGCAGTACTTC. Its protein is CASRVDRPEQYF.

This clone was counted a few times. The rearrangement links TRBV11-1 to TRBJ2-7; D remains unclear. Germline V lookup: CDR1 SGHAT, CDR2 FQDESV (reference sequence). This CDR3 contains 12 residues. Trimming removed 1 base from V and 2 bases from J, with 3 bases in between. CDR3 region: CASSLVTYEQYF. CDR3 coding DNA: TGTGCCAGCAGCTTAGTAACCTACGAGCAGTACTTC. Filled out from reference TRBV11-1 and TRBJ2-7, the complete variable domain reads EAEVAQSPRYKITEKSQAVAFWCDPISGHATLYWYRQILGQGPELLVQFQDESVVDDSQLPKDRFSAERLKGVDSTLKIQPAELGDSAMYLCASSLVTYEQYFGPGTRLTVT.

J is TRBJ2-7 and V is TRBV19, with D possibly being TRBD1 (6 bases). Germline lookup yields CDR1 LNHDA and CDR2 SQIVND (reference sequence). There are 13 residues in the CDR3. Trimming took 7 bases from V and 1 from J, leaving 11 bases between them. CDR3 residues: CASNRDKSYEQYF. The CDR3 coding sequence is TGTGCCAGTAACCGGGACAAGTCCTACGAGCAGTACTTC.